Listed here are 3 T cell receptor beta chains from one sample, sequenced in a study of CD8+ T cells in alopecia areata. The treatment was: oral pan-JAK inhibitor, 5-10 mg twice daily. RNA was extracted and reverse transcribed into cDNA as the sequencing template. The data were produced by immunoSEQ multiplex PCR, yet TCRdb's version contains in-frame clones alone and is incomplete. The profile covers 150,000 to 250,000 clones, with 60% appearing a single time and roughly 3.3% taken by the ten largest. The sample consisted of CD4+ T cells sorted from blood, taken at week 4, from a patient treated with tofacitinib. All receptors derive from a human donor with alopecia areata.

The chain combines TRBV30 with TRBJ2-1; 8 bases are shared with TRBD2. V lost 0 bases and J lost 10; bases outside the gene matches: 2. The CDR3 is 12 amino acids. Germline V gene data show CDR1 as GTSNPN and CDR2 as SVGIG (reference sequence). CDR3 sequence: CAWSVGREEQFF. The DNA for the CDR3 is TGTGCCTGGAGTGTCGGGAGGGAGGAGCAGTTCTTC.

V is TRBV5-1 and J is TRBJ1-1, with TRBD1 matching over 7 bases. After removal of 3 bases from V and 1 base from J, the junction contained 6 bases not matched to a gene. Looked up from germline, CDR1 is SGHRS and CDR2 is YFSETQ. The CDR3 consists of 15 residues. The CDR3 nucleotides read TGCGCCAGCAGCTCCTCAAGACAGGGGAACACTGAAGCTTTCTTT. This translates into CASSSSRQGNTEAFF.

The genes are TRBV30 and TRBJ2-5; no reliable D call. Trimming removed 0 bases at V and 8 bases at J, with 7 bases between. The germline V gene encodes CDR1 GTSNPN and CDR2 SVGIG (reference sequence). The CDR3 totals 11 residues. The CDR3, as DNA: TGTGCCTGGAGTGTACAAGGAACCCAGTACTTC. It encodes CAWSVQGTQYF. The entire variable domain, with the rest obtained from reference TRBV30 and TRBJ2-5, is as follows: SQTIHQWPATLVQPVGSPLSLECTVEGTSNPNLYWYRQAAGRGLQLLFYSVGIGQISSEVPQNLSASRPQDRQFILSSKKLLLSDSGFYLCAWSVQGTQYFGPGTRLLVL.